Listed below are T cell receptor beta chains from one sample, sequenced in a study of cytomegalovirus exposure and HLA in healthy donors. Libraries were prepared by immunoSEQ multiplex PCR; TCRdb keeps only in-frame clonotypes and omits some of them. The sample includes 97,000 or so clones, around 67% of them seen just once. Sequencing used PBMCs. These receptors originate from a man between 50 and 59 years old in good health and CMV-seronegative. CDR3s leave out the opening cysteine and the closing phenylalanine or tryptophan. The D gene is left open where the match is weak.

D	V	J	CDR3
.	TRBV19	TRBJ2-5	ASGTKGKTQY
TRBD1	TRBV10-1	TRBJ1-3	ASSDGAGGPGNTIY
.	TRBV7-9	TRBJ2-1	ASSFAGGEQF
.	TRBV7-2	TRBJ1-1	ASTFRGPGTEAF
TRBD1	TRBV28	TRBJ1-2	ASSLPGTGYGYT
.	TRBV27	TRBJ2-5	ASSLSSIPREQY
.	TRBV18	TRBJ1-2	ASSPGENYGYT
.	TRBV2	TRBJ2-5	ASTSGETQY
.	TRBV18	TRBJ1-5	ASSPAQDQPQH
TRBD1	TRBV4-2	TRBJ1-2	ASWDRDDYGYT
.	TRBV27	TRBJ2-2	ASQRANTGELF
TRBD1	TRBV5-1	TRBJ2-2	ASSLAWTGDRTGELF
TRBD2	TRBV2	TRBJ2-2	ASSASSGGPLSGELF
TRBD2	TRBV28	TRBJ2-3	ASSWDYRTDTQY
.	TRBV9	TRBJ1-1	ASSVVWNTEAF
.	TRBV9	TRBJ2-7	ASSVGGDTSYEQY
.	TRBV5-4	TRBJ1-2	ASSSSNYGYT
.	TRBV7-8	TRBJ2-7	ASSSATVYEQY
TRBD1	TRBV28	TRBJ2-6	ASSLFSGGRSRANVLT
.	TRBV18	TRBJ1-6	ASSPTATRNSPLH
.	TRBV7-9	TRBJ2-6	ASSPRISGANVLT
TRBD1	TRBV29-1	.	SAKTGTSHEQY
.	TRBV6-5	TRBJ2-6	ASRSGISGANVLT
.	TRBV4-1	TRBJ1-3	ASSQEGALSSGNTIY
.	TRBV28	TRBJ1-6	ASSLRPSGAGWVSPLH
TRBD1	TRBV19	TRBJ2-4	ASSIGQGDIQY
TRBD1	TRBV2	TRBJ2-7	ASSAGTGIYEQY
TRBD1	TRBV5-6	TRBJ1-1	ASSLQGHTEAF
TRBD1	TRBV4-3	TRBJ1-4	ASSQDLVTGGWNEKLF
TRBD2	TRBV30	TRBJ2-2	AWTSGAGELF
.	TRBV11-2	TRBJ2-1	ASSLSLEQF
.	TRBV14	TRBJ2-1	ASSQVERRDEQF
.	TRBV27	TRBJ2-3	ASSPRARADTQY
TRBD2	TRBV7-6	TRBJ2-2	ASSLARTSGGARNTGELF
.	TRBV28	TRBJ1-2	ASSAVESRGYT
.	TRBV10-2	TRBJ1-2	ASSPNPEGYGYT
.	TRBV7-3	TRBJ1-5	ASSFREFRDNNQPQH
TRBD2	TRBV5-4	TRBJ2-3	ASSWGGGTDTQY
.	TRBV11-3	TRBJ2-7	ASSLSPSYEQY
.	TRBV6-5	TRBJ1-4	ASSYFDRPTNEKLF
TRBD1	TRBV28	TRBJ1-6	ASSSPHRDRGSPLH
TRBD1	TRBV7-9	TRBJ2-7	ASSSGTGGNEQY
TRBD1	TRBV18	TRBJ2-5	ASSPGGTGRETQY
.	TRBV2	.	ASGTKSYEQY
TRBD1	TRBV28	TRBJ1-3	ASSSPGQSGNTIY
TRBD2	TRBV7-9	TRBJ2-3	ASSLVPGTSKGTDTQY
TRBD2	TRBV7-9	TRBJ2-2	ASSLSLAGVTGELF
.	TRBV28	TRBJ1-1	ASSHGGVNTEAF
.	TRBV5-1	TRBJ2-7	ASSFGGNTYEQY
.	TRBV7-3	TRBJ2-1	ASSLLAARANEQF
.	TRBV19	TRBJ1-1	ASSTDGQRSAF
TRBD1	TRBV29-1	TRBJ1-2	SVQGAYGYT